The rows below give T cell receptor beta chains drawn from one sample of a study of OX40 agonist ivuxolimab in advanced cancers. Assay: immunoSEQ multiplex PCR; the TCRdb copy retains only in-frame clones and omits some. The sample contains 50,000 to 70,000 clones, 85% of which appear only once. The specimen was CD4+ or CD8+ T cells sorted from blood, collected in a trial of the OX40 agonist ivuxolimab. Receptor source: an adult with an advanced solid tumor such as melanoma, head and neck, liver or kidney cancer. CDR3s include the opening cysteine and the closing phenylalanine or tryptophan. A D gene is named only where the DNA matches it firmly. Clone size appears in some rows only: once, few, many, or a class for an expanded clone.

d_call | j_call | clone_size | v_call | cdr3_aa | cdr3_nt
NA | TRBJ2-7 | once | TRBV11-2 | CASSPLELIRHEQYF | TGTGCCAGCAGCCCCCTAGAACTAATTCGGCACGAGCAGTACTTC
NA | TRBJ2-1 | NA | TRBV25-1 | CASSEDPTSREQFF | TGTGCCAGCAGTGAAGACCCAACTAGCCGTGAGCAGTTCTTC
TRBD2 | TRBJ2-3 | NA | TRBV7-9 | CASSQRGIAGVLRTDTQYF | TGTGCCAGCAGCCAAAGGGGGATAGCGGGAGTTCTAAGGACAGATACGCAGTATTTT
TRBD2 | TRBJ2-3 | NA | TRBV27 | CASRFGTSGRRDTQYF | TGTGCCAGCAGATTTGGGACTAGCGGGAGGAGAGATACGCAGTATTTT
TRBD1 | TRBJ2-5 | NA | TRBV27 | CASSPRDSLGPSGTQYF | TGTGCCAGCAGTCCCAGGGACAGCCTCGGCCCCTCAGGGACCCAGTACTTC
TRBD1 | TRBJ2-7 | NA | TRBV6-1 | CASSEIRGQGPEEQYF | TGTGCCAGCAGTGAAATAAGAGGACAGGGTCCTGAAGAGCAGTACTTC
NA | TRBJ1-4 | NA | TRBV11-2 | CASSLDRGNEKLFF | TGTGCCAGCAGCTTAGACAGGGGAAATGAAAAACTGTTTTTT
NA | TRBJ2-7 | NA | TRBV5-1 | CASSFARDSYEQYF | TGCGCCAGCAGCTTTGCTAGGGATTCCTACGAGCAGTACTTC
NA | TRBJ2-4 | medium-sized | TRBV7-9 | CASSPRGPDGKNIQYF | TGTGCCAGCAGCCCGCGCGGACCAGATGGCAAAAACATTCAGTACTTC
TRBD1 | TRBJ2-7 | NA | TRBV5-4 | CASSQDRGSEQYF | TGTGCCAGCAGCCAAGACAGGGGAAGCGAGCAGTACTTC
TRBD2 | TRBJ2-1 | NA | TRBV6-1 | CASRKGTSQYNEQFF | TGTGCCAGCAGGAAAGGGACTAGTCAGTACAATGAGCAGTTCTTC
TRBD1 | TRBJ2-5 | NA | TRBV28 | CASSPDRVLEAQYF | TGTGCCAGCAGTCCGGACAGGGTCCTCGAGGCCCAGTACTTC
TRBD1 | TRBJ1-2 | once | TRBV19 | CASSNTGEVYGYTF | TGTGCCAGTAGTAATACAGGGGAAGTCTATGGCTACACCTTC
TRBD2 | TRBJ2-3 | NA | TRBV4-3 | CASSQDGGTSGTDTQYF | TGCGCCAGCAGCCAAGATGGGGGGACTAGCGGGACAGATACGCAGTATTTT
NA | TRBJ1-2 | NA | TRBV6-4 | CASTELGGRGPYTF | TGTGCCAGCACCGAGCTCGGGGGCAGGGGACCCTACACCTTC
TRBD2 | TRBJ2-7 | NA | TRBV28 | CASSLPGRAYEQYF | TGTGCCAGCAGTTTACCCGGGAGGGCCTACGAGCAGTACTTC
NA | TRBJ2-5 | NA | TRBV5-4 | CASREGKGETQYF | TGTGCCAGCAGGGAGGGTAAGGGGGAGACCCAGTACTTC
NA | TRBJ1-4 | NA | TRBV6-1 | CASSEESRDNEKLFF | TGTGCCAGCAGTGAAGAATCCAGGGATAATGAAAAACTGTTTTTT
NA | TRBJ1-4 | NA | TRBV5-1 | CASSLAGYRSTNEKLFF | TGCGCCAGCAGCTTGGCAGGATACAGGTCAACTAATGAAAAACTGTTTTTT
NA | TRBJ1-3 | NA | TRBV5-1 | CASSPAVGRNTIYF | TGCGCCAGCAGCCCCGCCGTGGGGAGAAACACCATATATTTT
NA | TRBJ2-3 | NA | TRBV29-1 | CSVEGKTQYTQYF | TGCAGCGTTGAAGGCAAGACACAATATACGCAGTATTTT
TRBD1 | TRBJ2-7 | NA | TRBV13 | CASSPTGGYEQYF | TGTGCCAGCAGCCCTACAGGGGGCTACGAGCAGTACTTC
NA | TRBJ1-6 | NA | TRBV19 | CASHWGTSRFGNSPLHF | TGTGCCAGCCACTGGGGGACATCCCGGTTTGGTAATTCACCCCTCCACTTT
NA | TRBJ1-2 | NA | TRBV19 | CASSHGGYTF | TGTGCCAGTAGCCACGGGGGCTACACCTTC
NA | TRBJ2-2 | NA | TRBV2 | CASSAIVLRELFF | TGTGCCAGCAGTGCAATTGTTCTCCGGGAGCTGTTTTTT
NA | TRBJ2-2 | few | TRBV4-1 | CASSQGYANTGELFF | TGCGCCAGCAGCCAAGGCTACGCGAACACCGGGGAGCTGTTTTTT
NA | TRBJ2-1 | NA | TRBV19 | CASSIWADINSDNEQFF | TGTGCCAGTAGTATATGGGCAGATATCAACTCAGACAATGAGCAGTTCTTC
NA | TRBJ2-2 | NA | TRBV12-5 | CASGQMVGSSNTGELFF | TGTGCTAGTGGCCAGATGGTAGGCAGCTCGAACACCGGGGAGCTGTTTTTT
NA | TRBJ1-2 | NA | TRBV11-3 | CASSLRVTEGEGVYGYTF | TGTGCCAGCAGCTTACGTGTGACAGAAGGAGAGGGAGTCTATGGCTACACCTTC
NA | TRBJ2-5 | NA | TRBV28 | CASMGMTAALQETQYF | TGTGCCAGCATGGGTATGACAGCAGCACTACAAGAGACCCAGTACTTC
TRBD2 | TRBJ2-5 | NA | TRBV7-8 | CASSLDGSSGSRETQYF | TGTGCCAGCAGCTTAGATGGGTCTAGCGGGAGTCGGGAGACCCAGTACTTC
TRBD1 | TRBJ1-2 | NA | TRBV6-6 | CASTRQGGNGYTF | TGTGCCAGCACCCGACAGGGAGGAAATGGCTACACCTTC
NA | TRBJ2-1 | NA | TRBV27 | CASNQDGVESSYNEQFF | TGTGCCAGCAACCAGGACGGGGTTGAGAGCTCCTACAATGAGCAGTTCTTC
NA | TRBJ2-5 | NA | TRBV11-3 | CASSFGSGEETQYF | TGTGCCAGCAGCTTTGGGTCAGGAGAAGAGACCCAGTACTTC
TRBD1 | TRBJ2-7 | few | TRBV2 | CASREDRGYEQYF | TGTGCCAGCAGGGAGGACAGGGGCTACGAGCAGTACTTC
TRBD2 | TRBJ2-7 | NA | TRBV7-6 | CASSLETSGRQYF | TGTGCCAGCAGCTTAGAAACTAGCGGGAGGCAGTACTTC
NA | TRBJ1-4 | NA | TRBV6-1 | CASSVAEGYEKLFF | TGTGCCAGCAGTGTGGCGGAAGGGTATGAAAAACTGTTTTTT
NA | TRBJ2-7 | NA | TRBV11-2 | CASSEAASLTYEQYF | TGTGCCAGCAGCGAAGCGGCCTCCCTCACCTACGAGCAGTACTTC
TRBD2 | TRBJ2-3 | NA | TRBV28 | CASSRLAGGSDTQYF | TGTGCCAGCAGTCGACTAGCGGGAGGTTCAGATACGCAGTATTTT
NA | TRBJ2-5 | NA | TRBV27 | CASSLRAEETQYF | TGTGCCAGCAGTTTGCGGGCCGAAGAGACCCAGTACTTC
NA | TRBJ1-6 | few | TRBV25-1 | CASGPGAWDSPLHF | TGTGCCAGCGGTCCCGGGGCCTGGGATTCACCCCTCCACTTT
NA | TRBJ2-2 | NA | TRBV10-3 | CAVSVERTTGELFF | TGTGCCGTTTCCGTAGAGCGGACCACCGGGGAGCTGTTTTTT
TRBD2 | TRBJ2-2 | NA | TRBV4-3 | CASSQGMGGDAGELFF | TGCGCCAGCAGCCAAGGCATGGGAGGGGACGCCGGGGAGCTGTTTTTT
NA | TRBJ2-7 | few | TRBV13 | CASRGGANEQYF | TGTGCCAGCAGGGGGGGAGCGAACGAGCAGTACTTC
NA | TRBJ2-3 | few | TRBV7-9 | CASSFTTADTQYF | TGTGCCAGCAGCTTTACCACCGCAGATACGCAGTATTTT
NA | TRBJ1-4 | once | TRBV4-1 | CASSLHRRASNEKLFF | TGCGCCAGCAGCCTCCATCGGAGGGCTTCTAATGAAAAACTGTTTTTT
TRBD2 | TRBJ2-1 | NA | TRBV7-9 | CASRPVRAGDYNEQFF | TGTGCCAGCAGGCCAGTGAGAGCGGGAGACTACAATGAGCAGTTCTTC
NA | TRBJ1-1 | NA | TRBV27 | CASSLSMNTEAFF | TGTGCCAGCAGTTTATCGATGAACACTGAAGCTTTCTTT
TRBD2 | TRBJ2-3 | NA | TRBV2 | CASTGGREGDTQYF | TGTGCCAGCACGGGCGGGAGAGAAGGAGATACGCAGTATTTT
TRBD1 | TRBJ1-2 | NA | TRBV2 | CASSEGTGAGGYTF | TGTGCCAGCAGTGAAGGGACAGGGGCTGGGGGCTACACCTTC
NA | TRBJ1-2 | NA | TRBV7-2 | CASSPVGSGYTF | TGTGCCAGCAGCCCGGTGGGGTCTGGCTACACCTTC
NA | TRBJ2-7 | NA | TRBV4-1 | CASSRSSSPYEQYF | TGCGCCAGCAGCCGCTCTAGCTCCCCCTACGAGCAGTACTTC
TRBD1 | TRBJ1-4 | NA | TRBV7-9 | CASSASGTGDEKLFF | TGTGCCAGCAGCGCATCCGGGACAGGTGATGAAAAACTGTTTTTT
NA | TRBJ2-7 | NA | TRBV6-6 | CASSYLIGSRIRGQYF | TGTGCCAGCAGTTACCTTATTGGGTCGCGGATAAGGGGGCAGTACTTC
NA | TRBJ2-2 | NA | TRBV15 | CATSRYDTGELFF | TGTGCCACCAGCAGATATGACACCGGGGAGCTGTTTTTT
NA | TRBJ2-7 | NA | TRBV15 | CATSRDRDYEQYF | TGTGCCACCAGCAGAGACAGAGACTACGAGCAGTACTTC
NA | TRBJ2-2 | NA | TRBV6-1 | CASIYGPGTGELFF | TGTGCCAGCATCTACGGCCCCGGGACCGGGGAGCTGTTTTTT
NA | TRBJ1-2 | NA | TRBV7-9 | CASSPGPRRNGYTF | TGTGCCAGCAGCCCCGGGCCGCGTAGGAATGGCTACACCTTC
NA | TRBJ2-7 | NA | TRBV6-6 | CASSYPGGLGEQYF | TGTGCCAGCAGTTACCCCGGGGGGCTGGGGGAGCAGTACTTC
NA | TRBJ2-7 | few | TRBV7-8 | CASSLAGRVENEQYF | TGTGCCAGCAGCTTAGCCGGCAGGGTCGAAAACGAGCAGTACTTC